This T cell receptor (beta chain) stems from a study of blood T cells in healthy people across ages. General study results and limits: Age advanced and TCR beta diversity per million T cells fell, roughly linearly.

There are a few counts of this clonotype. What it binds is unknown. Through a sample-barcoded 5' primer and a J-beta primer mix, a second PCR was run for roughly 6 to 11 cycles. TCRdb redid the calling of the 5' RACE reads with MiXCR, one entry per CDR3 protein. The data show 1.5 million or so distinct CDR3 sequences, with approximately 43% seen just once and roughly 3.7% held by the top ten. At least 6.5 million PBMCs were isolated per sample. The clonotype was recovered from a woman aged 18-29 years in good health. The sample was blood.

The CDR3 sequence is CSASGTGGTQYF. CDR3 DNA: TGCAGCGCTAGCGGGACGGGGGGTACGCAGTATTTT. This sequence joins TRBV29-1 and TRBJ2-3, with 9 positions matching TRBD2. Trimming took 7 bases from V and 8 from J; bases not matched to a gene: 7. The germline V gene encodes CDR1 SQVTM and CDR2 ANQGSEA. The CDR3 length is 12 residues.